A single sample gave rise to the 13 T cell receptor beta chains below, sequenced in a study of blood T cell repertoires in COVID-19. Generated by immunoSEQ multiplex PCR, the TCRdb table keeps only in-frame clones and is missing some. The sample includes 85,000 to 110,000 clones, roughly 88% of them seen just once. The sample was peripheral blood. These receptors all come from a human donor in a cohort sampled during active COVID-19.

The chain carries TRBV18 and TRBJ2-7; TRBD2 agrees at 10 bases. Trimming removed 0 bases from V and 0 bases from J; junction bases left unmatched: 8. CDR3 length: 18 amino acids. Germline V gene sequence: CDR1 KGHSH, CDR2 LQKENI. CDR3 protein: CASSPPPGLALFSYEQYF. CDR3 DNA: TGTGCCAGCTCACCACCTCCGGGACTAGCGCTATTCTCCTACGAGCAGTACTTC.

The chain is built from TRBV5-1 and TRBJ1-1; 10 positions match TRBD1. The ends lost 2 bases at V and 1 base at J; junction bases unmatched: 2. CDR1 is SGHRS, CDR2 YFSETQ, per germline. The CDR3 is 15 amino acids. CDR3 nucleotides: TGCGCCAGCAGCTTAGACAGGGGGCGGAACACTGAAGCTTTCTTT. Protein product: CASSLDRGRNTEAFF.

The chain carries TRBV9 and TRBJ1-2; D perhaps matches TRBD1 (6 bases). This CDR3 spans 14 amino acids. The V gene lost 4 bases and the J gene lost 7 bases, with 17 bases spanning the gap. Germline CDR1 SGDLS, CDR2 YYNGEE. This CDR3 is CASSPGEGWGGYTF. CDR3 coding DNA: TGTGCCAGCAGCCCAGGGGAGGGATGGGGTGGCTACACCTTC.

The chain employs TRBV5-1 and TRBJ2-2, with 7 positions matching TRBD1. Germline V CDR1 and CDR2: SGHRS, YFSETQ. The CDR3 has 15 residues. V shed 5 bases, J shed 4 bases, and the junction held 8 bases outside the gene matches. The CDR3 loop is CASRTTGAGTGELFF. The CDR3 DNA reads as TGCGCCAGCAGGACTACAGGGGCGGGCACCGGGGAGCTGTTTTTT.

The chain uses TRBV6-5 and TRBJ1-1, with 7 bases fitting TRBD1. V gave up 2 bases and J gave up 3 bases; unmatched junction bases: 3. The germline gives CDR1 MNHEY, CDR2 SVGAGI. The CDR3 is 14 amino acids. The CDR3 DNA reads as TGTGCCAGCAGTTACGGGCAGGGGGACACTGAAGCTTTCTTT. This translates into CASSYGQGDTEAFF.

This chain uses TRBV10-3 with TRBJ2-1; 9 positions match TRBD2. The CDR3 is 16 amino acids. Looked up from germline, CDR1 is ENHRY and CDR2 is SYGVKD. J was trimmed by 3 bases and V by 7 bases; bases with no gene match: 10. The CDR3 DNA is TGTGCCATCAAAATAGCGGGGGCCGGCTTCTACAATGAGCAGTTCTTC. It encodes CAIKIAGAGFYNEQFF.

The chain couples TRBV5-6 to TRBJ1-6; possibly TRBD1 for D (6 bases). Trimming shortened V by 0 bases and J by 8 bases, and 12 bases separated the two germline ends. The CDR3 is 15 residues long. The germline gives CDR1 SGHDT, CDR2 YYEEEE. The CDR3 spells CASSLAMGADSPLHF. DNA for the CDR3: TGTGCCAGCAGCTTGGCGATGGGGGCCGATTCACCCCTCCACTTT.

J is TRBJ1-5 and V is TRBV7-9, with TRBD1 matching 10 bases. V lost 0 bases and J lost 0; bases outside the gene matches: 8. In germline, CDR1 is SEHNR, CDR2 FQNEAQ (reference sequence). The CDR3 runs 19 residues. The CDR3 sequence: CASSLARTGGPYSNQPQHF. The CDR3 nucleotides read TGTGCCAGCAGCTTAGCACGGACAGGGGGTCCTTATAGCAATCAGCCCCAGCATTTT.

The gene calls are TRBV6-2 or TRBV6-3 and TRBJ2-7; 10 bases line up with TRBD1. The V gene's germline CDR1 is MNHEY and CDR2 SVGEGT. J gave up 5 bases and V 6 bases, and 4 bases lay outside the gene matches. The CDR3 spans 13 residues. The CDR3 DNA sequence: TGTGCCAGCAGCGGACAGGGGGTCCACGAGCAGTACTTC. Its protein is CASSGQGVHEQYF.

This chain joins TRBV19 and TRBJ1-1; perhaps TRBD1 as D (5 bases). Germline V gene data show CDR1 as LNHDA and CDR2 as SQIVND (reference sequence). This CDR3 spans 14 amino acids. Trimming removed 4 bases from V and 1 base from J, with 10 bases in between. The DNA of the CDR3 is TGTGCCAGTAGTAGTGACAGAGCGAACACTGAAGCTTTCTTT. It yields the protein CASSSDRANTEAFF.

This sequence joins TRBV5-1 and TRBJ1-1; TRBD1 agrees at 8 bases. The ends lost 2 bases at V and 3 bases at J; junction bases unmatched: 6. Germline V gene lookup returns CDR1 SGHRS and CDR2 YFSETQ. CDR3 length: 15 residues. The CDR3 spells CASSLRTGSDTEAFF. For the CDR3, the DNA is TGCGCCAGCAGCTTACGGACAGGGTCGGACACTGAAGCTTTCTTT.

CDR3 DNA: TGTGCCACCGCCCGTCCGGACAGTTGGCCCTATGGCTACACCTTC. Its translation is CATARPDSWPYGYTF. This rearrangement joins TRBV19 to TRBJ1-2; the D gene is possibly TRBD1 (6 bases). Trimming left V 10 bases short and J 4 bases short, with 22 bases between. The length of the CDR3 is 15 residues. The V gene's germline CDR1 is LNHDA and CDR2 SQIVND (reference sequence).

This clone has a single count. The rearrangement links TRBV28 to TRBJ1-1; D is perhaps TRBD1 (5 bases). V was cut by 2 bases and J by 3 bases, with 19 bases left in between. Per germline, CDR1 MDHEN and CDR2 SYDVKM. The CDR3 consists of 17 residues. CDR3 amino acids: CASSLDRGTPWDTEAFF. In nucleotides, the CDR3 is TGTGCCAGCAGTTTAGACCGGGGGACGCCTTGGGACACTGAAGCTTTCTTT.